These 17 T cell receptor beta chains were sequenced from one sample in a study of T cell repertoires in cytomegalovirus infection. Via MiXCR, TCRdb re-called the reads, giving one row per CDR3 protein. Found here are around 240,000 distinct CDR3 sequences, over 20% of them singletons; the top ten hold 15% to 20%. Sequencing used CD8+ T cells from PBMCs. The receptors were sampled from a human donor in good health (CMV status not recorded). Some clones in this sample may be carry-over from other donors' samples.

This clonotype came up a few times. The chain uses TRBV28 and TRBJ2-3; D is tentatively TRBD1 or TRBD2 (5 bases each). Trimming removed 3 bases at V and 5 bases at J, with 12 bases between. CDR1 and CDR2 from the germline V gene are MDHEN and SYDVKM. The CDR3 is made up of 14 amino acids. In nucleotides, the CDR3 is TGTGCCAGCAGTTTGATGACAGAGGGAGATACGCAGTATTTT. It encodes CASSLMTEGDTQYF.

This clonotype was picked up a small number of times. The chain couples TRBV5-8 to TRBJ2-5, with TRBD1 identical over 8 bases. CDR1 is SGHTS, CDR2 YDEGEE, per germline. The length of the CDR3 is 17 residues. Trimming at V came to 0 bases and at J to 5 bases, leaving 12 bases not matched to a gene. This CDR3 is CASSLEVSRGRSETQYF. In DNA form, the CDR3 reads TGTGCCAGCAGCTTGGAGGTGTCCAGGGGGCGCAGTGAGACCCAGTACTTC.

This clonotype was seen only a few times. As DNA, the CDR3 is TGTGCCAGCAGTTTAGCGCAGGCAGGGAAGGGCTATGGCTACACCTTC. Translated, it gives CASSLAQAGKGYGYTF. The chain couples TRBV12-3 or TRBV12-4 to TRBJ1-2; D possibly corresponds to TRBD1 (5 bases). V was trimmed by 0 bases and J by 4 bases, leaving 15 bases between them. The CDR3 extends over 16 amino acids.

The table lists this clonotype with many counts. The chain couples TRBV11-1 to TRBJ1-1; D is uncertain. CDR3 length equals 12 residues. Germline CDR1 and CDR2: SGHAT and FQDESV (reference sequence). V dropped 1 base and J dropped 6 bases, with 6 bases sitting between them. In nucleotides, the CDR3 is TGTGCCAGCAGCTTAGGGACCGCTGAAGCTTTCTTT. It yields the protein CASSLGTAEAFF.

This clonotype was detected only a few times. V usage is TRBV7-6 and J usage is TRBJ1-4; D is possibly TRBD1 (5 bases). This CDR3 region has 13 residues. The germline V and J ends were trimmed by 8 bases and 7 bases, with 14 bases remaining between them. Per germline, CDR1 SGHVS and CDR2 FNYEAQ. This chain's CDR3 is CASGPLGGEKLFF. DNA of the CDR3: TGTGCCAGCGGCCCCCTGGGGGGTGAAAAACTGTTTTTT.

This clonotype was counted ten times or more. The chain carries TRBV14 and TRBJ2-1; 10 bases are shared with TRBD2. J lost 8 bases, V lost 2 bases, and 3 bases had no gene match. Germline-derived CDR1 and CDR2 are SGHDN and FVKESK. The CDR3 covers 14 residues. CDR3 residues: CASSQLAGGYEQFF. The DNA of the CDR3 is TGTGCCAGCAGCCAATTAGCGGGGGGCTATGAGCAGTTCTTC.

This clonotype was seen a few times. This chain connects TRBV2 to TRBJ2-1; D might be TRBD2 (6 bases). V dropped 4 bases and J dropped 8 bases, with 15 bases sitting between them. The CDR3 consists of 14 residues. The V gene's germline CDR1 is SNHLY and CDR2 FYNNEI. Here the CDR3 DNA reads TGTGCCAGCAGTGTGGGGGGACTCCTCGATGAGCAGTTCTTC. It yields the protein CASSVGGLLDEQFF.

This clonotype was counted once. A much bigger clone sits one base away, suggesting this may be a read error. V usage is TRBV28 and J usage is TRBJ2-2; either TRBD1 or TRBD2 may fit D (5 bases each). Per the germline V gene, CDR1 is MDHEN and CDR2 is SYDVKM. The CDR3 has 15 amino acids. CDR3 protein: CASSGYRDRNGVLFF. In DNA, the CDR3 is TGTGCCAGCAGCGGGTACCGGGACCGAAACGGGGTGCTGTTTTTT.

CDR3 residues: CSAGDRGVYTEAFF. CDR3 bases: TGCAGTGCTGGGGACAGGGGTGTGTACACTGAAGCTTTCTTT. V and J are TRBV20-1 and TRBJ1-1; TRBD1 matches at 10 bases. The V gene end was trimmed by 5 bases and the J gene end by 3 bases; junction bases not matched to a gene: 6. CDR1 is DFQATT, CDR2 SNEGSKA, per germline (reference sequence). The CDR3 sequence is 14 residues long.

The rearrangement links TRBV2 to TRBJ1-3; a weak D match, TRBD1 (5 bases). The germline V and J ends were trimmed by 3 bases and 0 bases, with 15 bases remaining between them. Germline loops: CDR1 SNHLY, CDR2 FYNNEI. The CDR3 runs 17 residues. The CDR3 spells CASSDIGLGGSGNTIYF. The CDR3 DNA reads TGTGCCAGCAGTGACATAGGGTTGGGGGGCTCTGGAAACACCATATATTTT. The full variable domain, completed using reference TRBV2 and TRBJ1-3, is EPEVTQTPSHQVTQMGQEVILRCVPISNHLYFYWYRQILGQKVEFLVSFYNNEISEKSEIFDDQFSVERPDGSNFTLKIRSTKLEDSAMYFCASSDIGLGGSGNTIYFGEGSWLTVV.

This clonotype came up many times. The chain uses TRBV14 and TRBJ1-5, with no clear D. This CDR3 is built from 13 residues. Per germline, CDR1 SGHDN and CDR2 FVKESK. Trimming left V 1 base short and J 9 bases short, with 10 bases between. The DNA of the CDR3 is TGTGCCAGCAGCCAAGCGAGACGGGGGCCCCAGCATTTT. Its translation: CASSQARRGPQHF. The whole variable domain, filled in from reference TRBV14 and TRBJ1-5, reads EAGVTQFPSHSVIEKGQTVTLRCDPISGHDNLYWYRRVMGKEIKFLLHFVKESKQDESGMPNNRFLAERTGGTYSTLKVQPAELEDSGVYFCASSQARRGPQHFGDGTRLSIL.

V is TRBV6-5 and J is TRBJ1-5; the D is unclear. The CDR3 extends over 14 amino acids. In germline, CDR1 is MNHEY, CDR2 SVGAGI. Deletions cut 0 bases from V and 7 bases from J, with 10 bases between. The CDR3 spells CASSYSTMGQPQHF. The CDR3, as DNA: TGTGCCAGCAGTTACTCTACTATGGGACAGCCCCAGCATTTT.

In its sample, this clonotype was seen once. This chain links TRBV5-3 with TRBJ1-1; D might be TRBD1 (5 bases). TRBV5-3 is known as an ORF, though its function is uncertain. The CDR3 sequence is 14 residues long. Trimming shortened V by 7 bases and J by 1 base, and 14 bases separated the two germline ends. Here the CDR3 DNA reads TGTGCCAGACGGTGGGAAGGGGAGAACACTGAAGCTTTCTTT. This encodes CARRWEGENTEAFF.

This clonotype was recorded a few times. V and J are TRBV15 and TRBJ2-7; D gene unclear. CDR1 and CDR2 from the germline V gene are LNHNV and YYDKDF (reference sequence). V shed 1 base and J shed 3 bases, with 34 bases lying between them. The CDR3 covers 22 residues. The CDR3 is CATSRGFSVTSDIERPIYEQYF. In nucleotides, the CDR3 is TGTGCCACCAGCAGAGGTTTTTCGGTGACTTCCGATATAGAGCGACCCATCTACGAGCAGTACTTC.

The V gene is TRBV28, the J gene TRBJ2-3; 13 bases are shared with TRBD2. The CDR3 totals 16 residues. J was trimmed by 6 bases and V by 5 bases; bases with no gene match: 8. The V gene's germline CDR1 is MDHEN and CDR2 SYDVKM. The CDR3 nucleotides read TGTGCCAGCAGTGTGACTAGCGGGGGGTTCCTGGATACGCAGTATTTT. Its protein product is CASSVTSGGFLDTQYF. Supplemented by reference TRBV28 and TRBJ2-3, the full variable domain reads DVKVTQSSRYLVKRTGEKVFLECVQDMDHENMFWYRQDPGLGLRLIYFSYDVKMKEKGDIPEGYSVSREKKERFSLILESASTNQTSMYLCASSVTSGGFLDTQYFGPGTRLTVL.

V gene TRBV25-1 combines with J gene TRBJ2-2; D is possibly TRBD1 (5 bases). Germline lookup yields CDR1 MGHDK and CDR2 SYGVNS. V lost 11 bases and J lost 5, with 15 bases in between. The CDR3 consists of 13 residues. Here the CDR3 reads CAPSDRLTGELFF. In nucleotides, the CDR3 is TGTGCCCCAAGTGACAGACTGACCGGGGAGCTGTTTTTT.

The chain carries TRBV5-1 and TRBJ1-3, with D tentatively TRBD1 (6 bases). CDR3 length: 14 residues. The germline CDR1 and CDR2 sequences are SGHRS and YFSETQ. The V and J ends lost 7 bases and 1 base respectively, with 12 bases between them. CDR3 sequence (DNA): TGCGCCAGCGCCGAAGGGACATCTGGAAACACCATATATTTT. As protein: CASAEGTSGNTIYF.